The sequence of this T cell receptor (beta chain) was determined in a study of blood T cell repertoires in COVID-19. Study overall: From the United States, Italy and Spain came samples of acute and convalescent COVID-19. T cells, B-cell-depleted T cells, or PBMCs provided the cDNA or gDNA that served as material.

In the study's own analysis: Counts of nucleated cells, estimated from reference gene primer amplification, were obtained. Sequenced by immunoSEQ multiplex PCR; TCRdb stores in-frame clones only, minus some. V and J calls and clone size are copied from that table; D and trimming were computed from the DNA. Of approximately 210,000 clones in the sample, 86% are singletons; the top ten hold approximately 2%. The sequenced material came from peripheral blood. The receptor's source is a man aged 30 to 39 who had recovered from COVID-19.

In nucleotides, the CDR3 is TGTGCCAGCTCACTGGGGACAGGTCCCTACGAGCAGTACTTC. It translates to CASSLGTGPYEQYF. This chain uses TRBV18 with TRBJ2-7; TRBD1 matches 8 bases. Trimming took 4 bases from V and 2 from J; bases not matched to a gene: 4. The CDR3 contains 14 residues. Germline CDR1 is KGHSH and CDR2 is LQKENI.